Shown below are 25 T cell receptor beta chains from a single sample sequenced in a study of response to subunit inactivated influenza vaccine. Each CDR3 protein gets one entry after TCRdb re-called the RT-PCR reads with MiXCR. The sample consists of 500,000 to 550,000 distinct CDR3 sequences, under 30% of them appearing once. The sample was also reused in another study, on T cells expressing NK-cell markers. From that study: The TCR beta cDNA came from 5'RACE template switching with UMIs.

The starting material was CD4+ T cells sorted from PBMCs, obtained 11 to 12 days after vaccination. The receptors were sampled from a man aged 50 to 60 who received an inactivated influenza vaccine.

V and J are TRBV12-3 or TRBV12-4 and TRBJ2-2; TRBD1 matches at 8 bases. The V segment lost 10 bases and the J segment 3 bases; nucleotides outside the gene matches: 13. This CDR3 comprises 16 residues. The CDR3 here is CANSRTGRTHTGELFF. The CDR3 nucleotides read TGTGCCAACTCTCGGACAGGGAGAACTCACACCGGGGAGCTGTTTTTT.

Comments on this clonotype: A single base separates this from a much larger clone, so it may be a read error. The CDR3 loop reads CSTREATNYGYTF. The DNA for the CDR3 is TGCAGTACTAGAGAAGCTACTAACTATGGCTACACCTTC. The chain combines TRBV20-1 with TRBJ1-2; D is unresolved. Germline loops: CDR1 DFQATT, CDR2 SNEGSKA (reference sequence). CDR3 length equals 13 residues.

This clonotype was observed a handful of times. CDR3 bases: TGCAGTGCTAGCGTCATTGGGGCCTCCTGGGGAGTTGAAACCAAAAACATTCAGTACTTC. Translated: CSASVIGASWGVETKNIQYF. The chain joins TRBV20-1 to TRBJ2-4; D tentatively reads TRBD1 or TRBD2 (5 bases each). Germline lookup yields CDR1 DFQATT and CDR2 SNEGSKA (reference sequence). V lost 3 bases and J 2 bases, leaving 29 bases between the germline ends. CDR3 length: 20 amino acids.

This clonotype was seen repeatedly, ten times or more. The V call is TRBV28, the J call TRBJ2-7, with D perhaps matching TRBD2 (5 bases). Germline-derived CDR1 and CDR2 are MDHEN and SYDVKM. CDR3 length: 12 amino acids. With 6 bases removed from V and 0 bases from J, the gap between germline ends came to 6 bases. This chain's CDR3 is CASSRGSYEQYF. In nucleotides, the CDR3 is TGTGCCAGCAGCCGGGGCTCCTACGAGCAGTACTTC.

The CDR3 reads CSATTDEQYF. As DNA, the CDR3 is TGCAGTGCTACGACAGACGAGCAGTACTTC. The chain employs TRBV20-1 and TRBJ2-7, with D perhaps TRBD1 (5 bases). This CDR3 spans 10 amino acids. The V end lost 4 bases, the J end lost 5 bases, and 6 bases lay between the germline ends. Germline CDR1 and CDR2: DFQATT and SNEGSKA (reference sequence).

This clonotype was counted once. This rearrangement joins TRBV7-9 to TRBJ1-6; perhaps TRBD1 as D (5 bases). Trimming shortened V by 1 base and J by 7 bases, and 11 bases separated the two germline ends. This CDR3 is 15 amino acids long. CDR1 and CDR2 (germline): SEHNR, FQNEAQ (reference sequence). The CDR3 DNA reads TGTGCCAGCAGCTTAGACGTGGGGGAAAATTCACCCCTCCACTTT. Translation gives CASSLDVGENSPLHF.

This clonotype was observed a handful of times. The V gene is TRBV29-1, the J gene TRBJ2-5, with a possible D match to TRBD1 (5 bases). V was cut by 3 bases and J by 5 bases, with 13 bases left in between. The germline V gene has CDR1 SQVTM and CDR2 ANQGSEA. This CDR3 has 13 amino acids. The CDR3 sequence: CSVERRGRETQYF. DNA of the CDR3: TGCAGCGTTGAGCGAAGGGGTCGGGAGACCCAGTACTTC.

This chain connects TRBV28 to TRBJ1-2, with D possibly TRBD1 on 5 matching bases. The CDR3 runs to 14 residues. Germline V gene lookup returns CDR1 MDHEN and CDR2 SYDVKM. Trimming removed 9 bases at V and 4 bases at J, with 18 bases between. CDR3 sequence: CASGGDSVTYGYTF. The CDR3 nucleotides are TGTGCCAGTGGGGGAGACAGCGTCACCTATGGCTACACCTTC.

Concerning this clonotype itself: The junction departs from germline at one end; a sequencing error may be responsible. This chain links TRBV28 with TRBJ2-1; TRBD2 matches at 14 bases. Per the germline V gene, CDR1 is MDHEN and CDR2 is SYDVKM. The CDR3 has 16 residues. The DNA of the CDR3 is TGTGCCAGCACTTTAGGGACTAGCGGGGGATACAATGAGCAGTTCTTC. Amino acid sequence: CASTLGTSGGYNEQFF.

This chain joins TRBV9 and TRBJ2-7; the D gene could be TRBD1 or TRBD2 (6 bases each). The CDR3 sequence is 13 residues long. The V end was cut by 5 bases, the J end by 6 bases, with 15 bases between. Germline V gene data show CDR1 as SGDLS and CDR2 as YYNGEE. CDR3 bases: TGTGCCAGCAGTGGGGGGCCCAGGGCCGAGCAGTACTTC. This encodes CASSGGPRAEQYF. Together with reference TRBV9 and TRBJ2-7, the CDR3 gives the full variable domain: DSGVTQTPKHLITATGQRVTLRCSPRSGDLSVYWYQQSLDQGLQFLIQYYNGEERAKGNILERFSAQQFPDLHSELNLSSLELGDSALYFCASSGGPRAEQYFGPGTRLTVT.

The gene calls are TRBV10-3 and TRBJ2-1; 7 bases map to TRBD2. The CDR3 runs 16 residues. The germline gives CDR1 ENHRY, CDR2 SYGVKD. J was trimmed by 4 bases and V by 0 bases; bases with no gene match: 6. DNA for the CDR3: TGTGCCATCAGTGAGTCGTGGCTAGCGGAATACAATGAGCAGTTCTTC. Translation gives CAISESWLAEYNEQFF.

This clonotype was counted only a few times. This sequence joins TRBV12-3 or TRBV12-4 and TRBJ1-1, with D possibly being TRBD1 (6 bases). The V end lost 3 bases, the J end lost 6 bases, and 14 bases lay between the germline ends. This CDR3 region has 14 residues. The CDR3 sequence is CASSFPTGQAEAFF. The CDR3 DNA reads TGTGCCAGCAGTTTTCCCACAGGGCAGGCTGAAGCTTTCTTT.

This chain connects TRBV6-2 or TRBV6-3 to TRBJ2-3; unclear D gene. This CDR3 has 16 residues. V was pared by 3 bases and J by 2 bases, with 15 bases between. Germline lookup yields CDR1 MNHEY and CDR2 SVGEGT. CDR3: CASSYRGGDLTDTQYF. DNA of the CDR3: TGTGCCAGCAGTTATCGAGGCGGCGACCTCACAGATACGCAGTATTTT.

V usage is TRBV11-2 and J usage is TRBJ1-1; D is perhaps TRBD1 (5 bases). This CDR3 comprises 17 residues. Germline V gene sequence: CDR1 SGHAT, CDR2 FQNNGV. The ends were cut back, 4 bases at V and 0 bases at J, with 18 bases in the middle. The CDR3 DNA is TGTGCCAGCAGCTCATACCGGGGGGGGATAATGAACACTGAAGCTTTCTTT. Translation: CASSSYRGGIMNTEAFF.

The CDR3 DNA reads as TGTGCCAGCAGGCAACAGGTTACTGGAAACACCATATATTTT. Amino acid sequence: CASRQQVTGNTIYF. This chain joins TRBV6-1 and TRBJ1-3, with a tentative D call TRBD1 (5 bases). Germline V gives CDR1 MNHNS, CDR2 SASEGT. This CDR3 comprises 14 residues. V was trimmed by 6 bases and J by 2 bases, leaving 11 bases between them.

This clonotype was picked up a small number of times. This chain joins TRBV2 and TRBJ1-5; 10 bases match TRBD1. CDR1 is SNHLY, CDR2 FYNNEI, per germline. The CDR3 contains 15 residues. V lost 6 bases and J lost 4; bases outside the gene matches: 6. CDR3 region: CASSGTGDRNQPQHF. The DNA of the CDR3 is TGTGCCAGCAGCGGGACAGGGGATAGAAATCAGCCCCAGCATTTT.

The chain uses TRBV4-1 and TRBJ2-3, with 9 bases fitting TRBD2. The CDR3 runs to 16 residues. V shed 3 bases and J 0 bases; nucleotides not matched to a gene: 4. The germline CDR1 and CDR2 sequences are MGHRA and YSYEKL. CDR3 sequence: CASSQTTSGSTDTQYF. The CDR3 DNA follows: TGCGCCAGCAGCCAGACGACTAGCGGAAGCACAGATACGCAGTATTTT.

This clonotype was counted a few times. The chain uses TRBV26 and TRBJ2-7; the listed D gene, TRBD1, was not tested against the DNA. TRBV26 is a listed pseudogene. The CDR3 runs to 16 residues. The CDR3 spells CASSLRTGGLLYEQYF. CDR3 bases: TGTGCCAGCAGTTTACGGACAGGGGGGCTCCTCTACGAGCAGTACTTC.

In this sample, this clonotype turned up a few times. This chain links TRBV12-3 or TRBV12-4 with TRBJ2-3; D gene unclear. The CDR3 runs 12 residues. V lost 3 bases, J lost 7 bases, and 8 bases lay in between. The CDR3 spells CASSFHRNTQYF. The CDR3, as DNA: TGTGCCAGCAGTTTCCATAGGAATACGCAGTATTTT.

This clonotype appeared a few times. This chain uses TRBV4-1 with TRBJ2-7; TRBD1 matches 9 bases. CDR1 is MGHRA, CDR2 YSYEKL, per germline. The J segment lost 4 bases and the V segment lost 1 base, leaving 8 bases of the junction unmatched. This CDR3 region has 16 residues. The CDR3 sequence is CASSQGRGTGKYEQYF. The CDR3 DNA is TGCGCCAGCAGCCAAGGGCGAGGGACAGGGAAATACGAGCAGTACTTC.

The genes are TRBV20-1 and TRBJ1-2; D is unresolved. V lost 6 bases and J 8 bases, leaving 13 bases between the germline ends. This CDR3 is 11 amino acids long. Germline V CDR1 and CDR2: DFQATT, SNEGSKA (reference sequence). CDR3 bases: TGCAGTGCATGGGGTCTGGACGGCTACACCTTC. Encoded protein: CSAWGLDGYTF.

This clonotype has a handful of counts. This chain links TRBV9 with TRBJ2-3; D may be TRBD1 or TRBD2 (5 bases each). There are 13 residues in the CDR3. Germline V CDR1 and CDR2: SGDLS, YYNGEE. Deletions cut 8 bases from V and 2 bases from J, with 12 bases between. The CDR3 here is CASEGPNTDTQYF. The CDR3 nucleotides are TGTGCCAGTGAGGGACCGAACACAGATACGCAGTATTTT.

This chain connects TRBV5-8 to TRBJ2-5; 8 bases line up with TRBD1. The length of the CDR3 is 15 residues. CDR1 is SGHTS, CDR2 YDEGEE, per germline. J was trimmed by 2 bases and V by 4 bases; bases with no gene match: 7. CDR3 DNA: TGTGCCAGCAGCCGGACAGGGTGGGGTCAAGAGACCCAGTACTTC. Its translation: CASSRTGWGQETQYF.

V and J are TRBV5-1 and TRBJ2-3; D may correspond to TRBD1 or TRBD2 (6 bases each). This CDR3 spans 16 amino acids. Trimming took off 7 bases at V and 2 bases at J, with 20 bases between the two ends. Germline CDR1 and CDR2: SGHRS and YFSETQ. The CDR3 nucleotides read TGCGCCAGCGCAGTGTGGGGGGCGACGTACACAGATACGCAGTATTTT. Encoded protein: CASAVWGATYTDTQYF.

This clonotype was found a few times. J is TRBJ2-3 and V is TRBV5-1; D unclear. The CDR3 spans 14 residues. The germline gives CDR1 SGHRS, CDR2 YFSETQ. V was trimmed by 0 bases and J by 6 bases, leaving 11 bases between them. This CDR3 reads CASSLVQIGDTQYF. DNA for the CDR3: TGCGCCAGCAGCTTGGTACAAATCGGGGATACGCAGTATTTT.